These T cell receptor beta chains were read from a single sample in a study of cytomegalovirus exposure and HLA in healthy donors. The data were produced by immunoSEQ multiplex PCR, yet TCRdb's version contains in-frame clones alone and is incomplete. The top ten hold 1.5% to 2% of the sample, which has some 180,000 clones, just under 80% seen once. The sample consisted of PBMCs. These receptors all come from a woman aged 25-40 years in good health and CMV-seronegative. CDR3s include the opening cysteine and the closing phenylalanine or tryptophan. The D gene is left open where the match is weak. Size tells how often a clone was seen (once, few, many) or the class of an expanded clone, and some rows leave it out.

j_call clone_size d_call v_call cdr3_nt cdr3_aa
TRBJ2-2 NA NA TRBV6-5 TGTGCCAGCAGCTCCTTCAGGGCTTCCGGGGAGCTGTTTTTT CASSSFRASGELFF
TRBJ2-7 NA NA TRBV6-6 TGTGCCAGCAGTAACTTCCAGGTTCTATTCGGAGAGCAGTACTTC CASSNFQVLFGEQYF
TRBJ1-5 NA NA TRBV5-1 TGCGCCAGCAGCCTTGCGGGGAGGAGAGATCAGCCCCAGCATTTT CASSLAGRRDQPQHF
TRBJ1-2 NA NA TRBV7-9 TGTGCCAGCAGCGGACTAGGGAGTCACTATGGCTACACCTTC CASSGLGSHYGYTF
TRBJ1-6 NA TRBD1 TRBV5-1 TGCGCCAGCAGCACCGGGACAGGAGGTAATTCACCCCTCCACTTT CASSTGTGGNSPLHF
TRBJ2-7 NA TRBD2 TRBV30 TGTGCCTGGACTAGCGGGGGCTACGAGCAGTACTTC CAWTSGGYEQYF
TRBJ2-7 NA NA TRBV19 TGTGCCAGTAGTTTCCGGGTCCCAGGGGACGAGCAGTACTTC CASSFRVPGDEQYF
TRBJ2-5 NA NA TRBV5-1 TGCGCCAGCAGCTTTAGCGAAGAGACCCAGTACTTC CASSFSEETQYF
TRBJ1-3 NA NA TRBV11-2 TGTGCCAGCAGCTTAGATCTAGAAAGGGGAAACACCATATATTTT CASSLDLERGNTIYF
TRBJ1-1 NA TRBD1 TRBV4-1 TGCGCCAGCAGCCGCCGGACAGGGGCTGGCACTGAAGCTTTCTTT CASSRRTGAGTEAFF
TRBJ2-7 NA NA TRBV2 TGTGCCAGCACTGGACACTACGAGCAGTACTTC CASTGHYEQYF
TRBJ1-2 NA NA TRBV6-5 TGTGCCAGCAGGGGGAGAGGCTACACCTTC CASRGRGYTF
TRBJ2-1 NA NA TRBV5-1 TGCGCCAGCAGCTTAGGAGGGTCTGGGCAGGGGGCCTACAATGAGCAGTTCTTC CASSLGGSGQGAYNEQFF
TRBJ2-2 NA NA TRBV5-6 TGTGCCAGCAGCTTGCAGGGGCAAGGGACCGGGGAGCTGTTTTTT CASSLQGQGTGELFF
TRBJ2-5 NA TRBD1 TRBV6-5 TGTGCCAGCAGTTACGGGGACAGGGGACCTCAAGAGCAGTACTTC CASSYGDRGPQEQYF
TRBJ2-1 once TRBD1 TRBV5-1 TGCGCCAGCAGCTTAGGACAGGGGTGGCATGAGCAGTTCTTC CASSLGQGWHEQFF
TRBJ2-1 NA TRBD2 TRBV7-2 TGTGCCAGCAGCCCAATAAGTAGCGGGGGCTACAATGAGCAGTTCTTC CASSPISSGGYNEQFF
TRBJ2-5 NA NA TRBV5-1 TGCGCCAGCAGCCGAAATAGAGAGACCCAGTACTTC CASSRNRETQYF
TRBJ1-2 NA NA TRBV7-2 TGTGCCAGCAGCCCGCCGTTGACAGGCCCTAGGGGCTACACCTTC CASSPPLTGPRGYTF
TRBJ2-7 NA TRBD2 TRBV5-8 TGTGCCAGCAGCTCTTTTAGAACTCGGGAGGGGAGGTCCTACGAGCAGTACTTC CASSSFRTREGRSYEQYF
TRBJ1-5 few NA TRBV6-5 TGTGCCAGCAGTTACGGGGCAGGGGCTCAGCCCCAGCATTTT CASSYGAGAQPQHF
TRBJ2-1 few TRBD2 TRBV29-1 TGCAGCGTGGGGACTAGCGGGGCACCGGATGAGCAGTTCTTC CSVGTSGAPDEQFF
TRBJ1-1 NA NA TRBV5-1 TGCGCCAGCAGCTATGGGGCGGGGGGTGAAGCTTTCTTT CASSYGAGGEAFF
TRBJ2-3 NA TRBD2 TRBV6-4 TGTGCCAGCAGTGACACGGGGGGGAGCACAGATACGCAGTATTTT CASSDTGGSTDTQYF
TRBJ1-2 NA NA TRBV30 TGTGCCTCGGACTGGATGACTAACTATGGCTACACCTTC CASDWMTNYGYTF
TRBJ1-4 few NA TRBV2 TGTGCCAGCAGTGAACAGGGCTCTAATGAAAAACTGTTTTTT CASSEQGSNEKLFF
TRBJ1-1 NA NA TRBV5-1 TGCGCCAGCAGCTTGGACAGGCAGAACACTGAAGCTTTCTTT CASSLDRQNTEAFF
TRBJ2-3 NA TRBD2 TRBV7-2 TGTGCCAGCAGCTTAAACCGGGGGGGCTTAGATACGCAGTATTTT CASSLNRGGLDTQYF
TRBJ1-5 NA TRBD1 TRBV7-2 TGTGCCAGCAGCTTGATGGACAGGGGTGAGCCCCAGCATTTT CASSLMDRGEPQHF
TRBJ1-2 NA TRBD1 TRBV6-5 TGTGCCAGCAGTTCATACAGGGGAAAGTCTGGCTACACCTTC CASSSYRGKSGYTF
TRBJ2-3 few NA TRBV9 TGTGCCAGCACCTCTCCAAAGGGGGGGGCAACAGATACGCAGTATTTT CASTSPKGGATDTQYF
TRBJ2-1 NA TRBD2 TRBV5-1 TGCGCCAGCAGCTCGGGACTAGCGGGGAACAATGAGCAGTTCTTC CASSSGLAGNNEQFF
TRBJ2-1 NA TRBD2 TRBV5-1 TGCGCCAGCAGTCCCAGCGGGGGGGCCCTTTCGGATGAGCAGTTCTTC CASSPSGGALSDEQFF
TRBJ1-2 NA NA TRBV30 TGTGCCTGGAGTGTACGTCCAGGGTCCTATGGCTACACCTTC CAWSVRPGSYGYTF
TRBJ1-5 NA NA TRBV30 TGTGCCTGGAGTGTAGGGGATTATAGCAATCAGCCCCAGCATTTT CAWSVGDYSNQPQHF
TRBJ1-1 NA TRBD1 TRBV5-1 TGCGCCAGCAGCCCGATCGACAGGGGGTGGGCTGAAGCTTTCTTT CASSPIDRGWAEAFF
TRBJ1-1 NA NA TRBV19 TGTGCCAGTAGTGTCGAAGTCGGGGTAAAGAAAGAAGCTTTCTTT CASSVEVGVKKEAFF
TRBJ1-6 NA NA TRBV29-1 TGCACCCGAGGGAGGTCCTATAATTCACCCCTCCACTTT CTRGRSYNSPLHF
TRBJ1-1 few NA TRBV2 TGTGCCAGCAGGGGACGCGGGGGCCGAGAAGCTTTCTTT CASRGRGGREAFF
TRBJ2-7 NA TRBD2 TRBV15 TGTGCCACCAGCAGGGGGCCCCCGGGAGGGACTACCTCCTACGAGCAGTACTTC CATSRGPPGGTTSYEQYF
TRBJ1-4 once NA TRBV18 TGTGCCAGCTCAGCTCGACAGAGCACAACTAATGAAAAACTGTTTTTT CASSARQSTTNEKLFF
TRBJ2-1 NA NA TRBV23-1 TGCGCCAGCAGTCCCGGTCGTCCGGGTCACAATGAGCAGTTCTTC CASSPGRPGHNEQFF
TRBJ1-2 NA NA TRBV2 TGTGCCAGCAATAAGGACAGAATATATGGCTACACCTTC CASNKDRIYGYTF
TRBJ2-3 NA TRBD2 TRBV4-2 TGTGCCAGCAGCCTTAGAGCGGGGGGGCACGGAGATACGCAGTATTTT CASSLRAGGHGDTQYF
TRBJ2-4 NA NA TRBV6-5 TGTGCCAGCAGGGGGCAGGGAAAAAACATTCAGTACTTC CASRGQGKNIQYF
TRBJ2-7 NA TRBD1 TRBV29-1 TGCAGCGTGGCTTCACCCCCGGGACAGGGGGTAATCTACGAGCAGTACTTC CSVASPPGQGVIYEQYF
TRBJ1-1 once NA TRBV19 TGTGCCAGTAGTACCAAACTTACCACTGAAGCTTTCTTT CASSTKLTTEAFF
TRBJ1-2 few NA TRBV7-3 TGTGCCAGCAGCTTATTTCGGGAAGATGGCTACACCTTC CASSLFREDGYTF